A single sample is the source of the 6 T cell receptor beta chains below, sequenced in a study of monozygotic twins with inflammatory bowel disease. After re-calling the 5' RACE reads, TCRdb lists one entry per CDR3 protein, DNA absent. This listing includes some 170,000 distinct CDR3 sequences. Material: blood. These receptors were obtained from a human donor with ulcerative colitis or Crohn's disease, or a healthy co-twin of an affected twin (not recorded which).

The chain combines TRBV7-2 with TRBJ1-1; checking the TCRdb D call of TRBD1 is not possible without DNA. Germline CDR1 is SGHTA and CDR2 is FQGNSA. CDR3 length equals 14 residues. Here the CDR3 reads CASSSSQVNTEAFF.

The chain employs TRBV5-1 and TRBJ1-1; TCRdb reports TRBD1, a call that lacks DNA to check it against. Germline lookup yields CDR1 SGHRS and CDR2 YFSETQ. This CDR3 spans 14 amino acids. The CDR3 reads CASSPRQENTEAFF.

The V call is TRBV20-1, the J call TRBJ2-1; the TCRdb D gene call, TRBD1, has no DNA to confirm it. The germline CDR1 and CDR2 sequences are DFQATT and SNEGSKA (reference sequence). This CDR3 contains 18 residues. The CDR3 reads CSAPPLGGAGGYYNEQFF.

J is TRBJ2-2 and V is TRBV7-2. The CDR3 covers 15 residues. In germline, CDR1 is SGHTA, CDR2 FQGNSA. Here the CDR3 reads CASSFSTENTGELFF.

The chain is built from TRBV28 and TRBJ2-3; TCRdb returns TRBD1, unconfirmable since there is no DNA. The length of the CDR3 is 15 residues. Germline assignment: CDR1 MDHEN and CDR2 SYDVKM. The CDR3 loop is CASSLGDRGRDTQYF.

CDR3 loop: CASSPGHYEQYF. V and J are TRBV12-3 or TRBV12-4 and TRBJ2-7; TCRdb lists TRBD1, though no DNA is available to test this call. The CDR3 has 12 residues.